This is a list of T cell receptor beta chains from one sample in a study of blood T cell repertoires in COVID-19. Assay: immunoSEQ multiplex PCR; the TCRdb copy retains only in-frame clones and omits some. Of approximately 200,000 clones listed, approximately 82% are singletons. Sequenced input: peripheral blood. These receptors all stem from a human donor with acute or convalescent COVID-19. The donor label of this sample is uncertain. CDR3s include the opening cysteine and the closing phenylalanine or tryptophan. The D gene is left open where the match is weak. Not every row has a clone size; where given, it reads once, few, many or a size class.

D gene	CDR3 length	V gene	J gene	clone size	CDR3 protein	CDR3 DNA
TRBD2	15	TRBV19	TRBJ2-1	.	CASSRTSGTYNEQFF	TGTGCCAGTAGTAGGACTAGCGGGACCTACAATGAGCAGTTCTTC
TRBD1	14	TRBV10-3	TRBJ1-2	.	CAISYQGADYGYTF	TGTGCCATCAGTTATCAGGGGGCAGACTATGGCTACACCTTC
.	13	TRBV19	TRBJ2-7	.	CASSINVPYEQYF	TGTGCCAGTAGTATTAATGTCCCCTACGAGCAGTACTTC
.	14	TRBV5-1	TRBJ1-1	.	CASSLGRGRGEAFF	TGCGCCAGCAGCTTGGGACGGGGTCGGGGGGAAGCTTTCTTT
TRBD1	16	TRBV3-1/TRBV3-2	TRBJ1-4	.	CASSQGARGFGEKLFF	TGTGCCAGCAGCCAGGGAGCCAGGGGGTTTGGCGAAAAACTGTTTTTT
.	14	TRBV19	TRBJ2-1	once	CASSIRTSGKEQFF	TGTGCCAGTAGTATTCGCACATCGGGGAAAGAGCAGTTCTTC
.	15	TRBV10-3	TRBJ2-2	.	CAISGRDNPAGELFF	TGTGCCATCAGTGGCCGGGACAACCCAGCCGGGGAGCTGTTTTTT
.	16	TRBV3-1/TRBV3-2	TRBJ2-7	.	CASSQTTGIRVAEQYF	TGTGCCAGCAGCCAAACAACGGGAATCCGGGTCGCCGAGCAGTACTTC
TRBD2	14	TRBV29-1	TRBJ2-2	.	CSVVLAGNTGELFF	TGCAGCGTTGTACTAGCGGGAAACACCGGGGAGCTGTTTTTT
TRBD1	14	TRBV19	TRBJ2-2	many	CAASGQGNTGELFF	TGTGCCGCTTCGGGACAGGGTAACACCGGGGAGCTGTTTTTT
TRBD1	17	TRBV19	TRBJ2-2	.	CASRPGQGGRNTGELFF	TGTGCCAGTAGACCGGGACAGGGAGGAAGGAACACCGGGGAGCTGTTTTTT
TRBD1	14	TRBV19	TRBJ1-2	.	CASSQTGGAVGYTF	TGTGCCAGTAGTCAGACAGGGGGCGCGGTTGGCTACACCTTC
TRBD2	16	TRBV4-2	TRBJ2-5	.	CASSHSAGGARETQYF	TGTGCCAGCAGCCACTCAGCGGGAGGGGCGCGGGAGACCCAGTACTTC
.	15	TRBV28	TRBJ2-7	.	CASSLATTRSYEQYF	TGTGCCAGCAGTTTGGCGACGACAAGGTCCTACGAGCAGTACTTC
TRBD2	16	TRBV7-2	TRBJ2-7	few	CASSLMGVAGPYEQYF	TGTGCCAGCAGCCTGATGGGGGTAGCGGGCCCCTACGAGCAGTACTTC
.	13	TRBV6-2/TRBV6-3	TRBJ2-7	.	CASSRGLAYEQYF	TGTGCCAGCAGTCGAGGTCTGGCCTACGAGCAGTACTTC
.	14	TRBV24-1	TRBJ2-1	.	CATSDPGSGDEQFF	TGTGCCACCAGTGATCCCGGGAGTGGAGATGAGCAGTTCTTC
.	15	TRBV5-3	TRBJ2-3	.	CARSLSVMSTDTQYF	TGTGCCAGAAGCTTGTCAGTCATGAGCACAGATACGCAGTATTTT
TRBD1	14	TRBV7-9	TRBJ1-1	.	CASSPGQGETEAFF	TGTGCCAGCAGCCCCGGACAGGGGGAAACTGAAGCTTTCTTT
.	14	TRBV6-4	TRBJ2-1	.	CASSDANRASEQFF	TGTGCCAGCAGTGACGCTAACAGGGCCAGTGAGCAGTTCTTC
.	15	TRBV3-1/TRBV3-2	TRBJ1-6	.	CASSQDRIRNSPLHF	TGTGCCAGCAGCCAAGATCGGATCAGGAATTCACCCCTCCACTTT
TRBD1	15	TRBV11-1	TRBJ2-7	once	CASSLEGQTTHEQYF	TGTGCCAGCAGCTTAGAGGGACAGACGACGCACGAGCAGTACTTC
.	12	TRBV6-1	TRBJ2-2	few	CASSEPAGELFF	TGTGCCAGCAGTGAACCGGCCGGGGAGCTGTTTTTT
TRBD2	15	TRBV6-2/TRBV6-3	TRBJ2-1	.	CASTPAGGPVNEQFF	TGTGCCAGCACCCCAGCGGGAGGGCCTGTCAATGAGCAGTTCTTC
TRBD2	14	TRBV6-2/TRBV6-3	TRBJ2-7	.	CASSSGGRTYEQYF	TGTGCCAGCAGTTCGGGCGGGAGGACCTACGAGCAGTACTTC
.	11	TRBV19	TRBJ2-7	.	CASSSSGPQYF	TGTGCCAGTAGTTCCTCCGGTCCTCAGTACTTC
TRBD2	15	TRBV28	TRBJ2-3	.	CASTTLAGAGDTQYF	TGTGCCAGCACCACTCTAGCGGGAGCGGGAGATACGCAGTATTTT
.	14	TRBV19	TRBJ2-3	.	CASSIERGTDTQYF	TGTGCCAGTAGTATAGAGCGAGGCACAGATACGCAGTATTTT
.	15	TRBV28	TRBJ1-3	.	CASLTTTGSGNTIYF	TGTGCCAGCCTGACCACGACAGGCTCTGGAAACACCATATATTTT
.	14	TRBV15	TRBJ2-7	.	CATSRVPGFYEQYF	TGTGCCACCAGCAGAGTACCCGGGTTCTACGAGCAGTACTTC
.	15	TRBV6-5	TRBJ1-1	.	CASSYSREGNTEAFF	TGTGCCAGCAGTTACTCACGCGAGGGGAACACTGAAGCTTTCTTT
TRBD1	16	TRBV24-1	TRBJ2-2	.	CATSDYLRGLTGELFF	TGTGCCACCAGTGATTATCTCAGGGGGCTTACCGGGGAGCTGTTTTTT
.	18	TRBV4-2	TRBJ2-2	.	CASSQAWAGLANTGELFF	TGTGCCAGCAGCCAAGCTTGGGCAGGACTCGCGAACACCGGGGAGCTGTTTTTT
.	16	TRBV2	TRBJ1-4	.	CASSRGLPATNEKLFF	TGTGCCAGCAGTCGGGGGTTACCCGCAACTAATGAAAAACTGTTTTTT
.	15	TRBV28	TRBJ2-6	.	CASSFRSAGANVLTF	TGTGCCAGCAGCTTCCGTTCTGCTGGGGCCAACGTCCTGACTTTC
TRBD1	16	TRBV5-1	TRBJ1-4	.	CASSSTGQDRNEKLFF	TGCGCCAGCAGCTCTACAGGACAGGATCGGAATGAAAAACTGTTTTTT
.	19	TRBV12-2	TRBJ2-5	.	CAPLGPGKTAPQGWETQYF	TGTGCACCTTTGGGCCCGGGAAAAACCGCCCCACAGGGATGGGAGACCCAGTACTTC
TRBD2	16	TRBV7-3	TRBJ2-2	.	CASSTATGGYTGELFF	TGTGCCAGCAGCACAGCGACGGGGGGATACACCGGGGAGCTGTTTTTT
TRBD2	16	TRBV5-4	TRBJ2-7	.	CASSLNPTSGNYEQYF	TGTGCCAGCAGCTTGAACCCGACTAGCGGGAACTACGAGCAGTACTTC
.	15	TRBV19	TRBJ1-2	.	CASSTRLAGLHGYTF	TGTGCCAGTAGTACCCGCCTTGCGGGACTCCATGGCTACACCTTC
TRBD2	14	TRBV6-5	TRBJ2-3	.	CASSRLAGGYTQYF	TGTGCCAGCAGCCGACTAGCGGGAGGGTATACGCAGTATTTT
TRBD1	15	TRBV9	TRBJ1-2	.	CASSVGTGGWYGYTF	TGTGCCAGCAGCGTAGGCACAGGGGGCTGGTATGGCTACACCTTC
TRBD2	14	TRBV19	TRBJ2-5	.	CASSGRLAQETQYF	TGTGCCAGTAGTGGCAGACTAGCGCAAGAGACCCAGTACTTC
TRBD1	15	TRBV24-1	TRBJ2-5	.	CATSDDREPQETQYF	TGTGCCACCAGTGACGACAGGGAGCCTCAAGAGACCCAGTACTTC
TRBD2	12	TRBV7-6	TRBJ2-5	.	CASSPGGGTQYF	TGTGCCAGCAGCCCCGGGGGGGGGACCCAGTACTTC
.	16	TRBV19	TRBJ1-5	.	CASSNLLGGINQPQHF	TGTGCCAGTAGTAACCTCTTGGGAGGGATCAATCAGCCCCAGCATTTT
.	17	TRBV19	TRBJ1-5	.	CASSINSGPEGGQPQHF	TGTGCCAGTAGTATAAACTCGGGGCCTGAAGGGGGTCAGCCCCAGCATTTT
.	17	TRBV7-2	TRBJ2-3	.	CASSLAVAGLGTDTQYF	TGTGCCAGCAGCTTAGCGGTGGCAGGCCTCGGCACAGATACGCAGTATTTT
TRBD2	14	TRBV19	TRBJ2-3	.	CASSRAGAADTQYF	TGTGCCAGTAGCAGGGCGGGAGCAGCAGATACGCAGTATTTT
.	13	TRBV7-2	TRBJ2-5	.	CASSQTGSGTQYF	TGTGCCAGCAGCCAGACGGGTTCCGGGACCCAGTACTTC
TRBD1	16	TRBV28	TRBJ2-2	few	CASRRDRIANTGELFF	TGTGCCAGCAGGAGGGACAGAATTGCGAACACCGGGGAGCTGTTTTTT
.	13	TRBV19	TRBJ1-5	.	CASSIADFQPQHF	TGTGCCAGTAGTATTGCGGATTTTCAGCCCCAGCATTTT
.	16	TRBV6-2/TRBV6-3	TRBJ1-5	.	CASSYRDSKGNQPQHF	TGTGCCAGCAGTTACAGGGACTCTAAGGGCAATCAGCCCCAGCATTTT
.	13	TRBV12-3/TRBV12-4	TRBJ1-6	.	CASSLEYNSPLHF	TGTGCCAGCAGCCTAGAATATAATTCACCCCTCCACTTT
.	15	TRBV5-4	TRBJ2-1	once	CASSLGTENYNEQFF	TGTGCCAGCAGCTTGGGGACAGAAAACTACAATGAGCAGTTCTTC
TRBD2	17	TRBV7-2	TRBJ2-7	.	CASSLKAGGLFSYEQYF	TGTGCCAGCAGCTTAAAGGCGGGAGGGCTCTTCTCCTACGAGCAGTACTTC
.	9	TRBV30	TRBJ1-2	.	CANGDGYTF	TGTGCCAACGGGGATGGCTACACCTTC
TRBD2	13	TRBV12-3/TRBV12-4	TRBJ2-1	few	CASGPSGNYEQFF	TGTGCCAGCGGCCCCAGCGGGAACTATGAGCAGTTCTTC
.	12	TRBV2	TRBJ1-6	.	CASSEALGPLHF	TGTGCCAGCAGTGAAGCGCTAGGTCCCCTCCACTTT